This T cell receptor (beta chain) was profiled in a study of cytomegalovirus exposure and HLA in healthy donors. Germline CDR1 MNHEY, CDR2 SMNVEV (reference sequence). The CDR3 is 16 residues long. Trimming cost V 7 bases and J 0 bases; bases outside gene matches: 9. Assay used: immunoSEQ multiplex PCR; TCRdb lists only in-frame clones, some missing. The sample holds 60,000 to 85,000 clones, roughly 94% seen once. There are a few counts of this clone. Source material: PBMCs. The chain is built from TRBV27 and TRBJ2-7; 10 bases align to TRBD2. The source is a man aged 18 to 30 in good health and CMV-seropositive. The CDR3 loop reads CASTQEASGSSYEQYF. As DNA, the CDR3 is TGTGCCAGCACTCAGGAGGCTAGCGGGAGCTCCTACGAGCAGTACTTC.